The text below deals with one T cell receptor beta chain. Its antigen remains unidentified. There are no base qualities to consult, and no much larger clone falls within one base. The time point label corresponds to: persistent/refractory GD, antithyroid drugs over 5 years with positive TRAb. For both TCR sequencing and RNA sequencing, RNA was extracted from PBMCs in TRIzol. The diagnosis of Graves' disease was made according to American Thyroid Association guidelines. Patients were recruited from an endocrinology department in Xi'an, China. Each patient gave about 9.1 milliliters of peripheral blood, collected in an EDTA anticoagulant tube. PBMCs were isolated by Ficoll Paque Plus density gradient separation without further T cell sorting. RNA quality was checked with an Agilent 2100 Bioanalyzer and agarose gel, and concentration with a NanoDrop 2000. This record comes from a study of regulatory T cells in long-lasting Graves disease (dated by TCRdb to about 2021). Broadly, across the study: Persistent Graves' disease meant more than 5 years of antithyroid drug treatment with TSH receptor autoantibodies that stayed positive. This study used TCR sequencing and RNA sequencing of peripheral blood to compare persistent Graves' disease patients against newly diagnosed Graves' disease patients. The study was conducted in China and was registered as a clinical trial. A total of about 33 samples underwent TCR sequencing: some 13 from persistent and roughly 20 from newly diagnosed Graves' disease patients. In the clinical cohort, patients with persistent Graves' disease had used antithyroid drugs for an average of roughly ten years. Findings and caveats that apply to the study as a whole: Lower TCR Shannon entropy and fewer highly expanded clones were observed in persistent Graves' disease patients than in newly diagnosed patients, which suggested clonal expansion. Only peripheral blood was studied, because thyroid tissue, the primary lesion, was inaccessible. Preferential use of TRBV28, TRBJ1-2 and TRBJ2-5 was observed in persistent disease, whereas TRBV20-1 and TRBJ2-1 were favored in newly diagnosed disease. Sequencing and analysis were limited to the TCR beta chain. A larger number of public clonotypes was shared among persistent patients (fewer than 3,000) than among newly diagnosed patients (roughly 970). The small sample size was acknowledged by the authors as a limitation that may reduce accuracy.

Taken from cysteine to phenylalanine, the CDR3 has 13 residues. This entry keeps only the CDR3 DNA: 39 bases, framed from base 1. The germline V gene encodes CDR1 SGHTA and CDR2 FQGNSA. V and J lose 1 base and 7 bases, and a span of 10 bases separates them. Libraries came from multiplex PCR. The sequencer listed for this sample is Illumina HiSeq 4000. To build TCR beta libraries, CDR3 regions were amplified by Arm-PCR using iRepertoire HTBI primers. PCR products were gel purified before sequencing. On the study's bioinformatics: Gene usage analysis of CDR3 amino acid clonotypes relied on the 60 or so TRBV and about 13 TRBJ segments identified across samples. Filtered high-quality paired reads were merged into contigs using COPE and FqMerger. BLAST was used to align contigs to IMGT TRBV, TRBD and TRBJ reference genes, with CDR3 defined following IMGT. Any clonotype with a frequency above 0.1% was classified as a highly expanded clone. Shannon entropy was used to measure repertoire diversity, and the Gini coefficient was used to measure V-J evenness. A clonotype was considered public if more than one individual shared it. TCRdb handled the public reads itself, with Q25 trimming in fastp and clone calling in MiXCR, and kept productive beta chains. Rows with a matching CDR3 protein are joined into one entry that keeps the most common DNA and genes. The V and J calls follow TCRdb's processing rather than the paper's. The sample yields some 440,000 distinct CDR3 sequences; about a fifth were counted once. The top ten clones comprise 7.8% of the sample.

The sample was peripheral blood mononuclear cells (PBMCs), taken when the disease was refractory, from a patient treated with antithyroid drugs. The receptor was isolated from a female donor with Graves disease. This chain joins TRBV7-2 to TRBJ1-1, with the D gene call left open. The nucleotide sequence reads as follows: TGTGCCAGCAGCTTAGGGGCGGTTAGTGAAGCTTTCTTT. Its product reads: CASSLGAVSEAFF. The full variable domain, with segments outside the CDR3 supplied by the reference TRBV7-2 and TRBJ1-1 proteins, appears as GAGVSQSPSNKVTEKGKDVELRCDPISGHTALYWYRQSLGQGLEFLIYFQGNSAPDKSGLPSDRFSAERTGGSVSTLTIQRTQQEDSAVYLCASSLGAVSEAFFGQGTRLTVV.